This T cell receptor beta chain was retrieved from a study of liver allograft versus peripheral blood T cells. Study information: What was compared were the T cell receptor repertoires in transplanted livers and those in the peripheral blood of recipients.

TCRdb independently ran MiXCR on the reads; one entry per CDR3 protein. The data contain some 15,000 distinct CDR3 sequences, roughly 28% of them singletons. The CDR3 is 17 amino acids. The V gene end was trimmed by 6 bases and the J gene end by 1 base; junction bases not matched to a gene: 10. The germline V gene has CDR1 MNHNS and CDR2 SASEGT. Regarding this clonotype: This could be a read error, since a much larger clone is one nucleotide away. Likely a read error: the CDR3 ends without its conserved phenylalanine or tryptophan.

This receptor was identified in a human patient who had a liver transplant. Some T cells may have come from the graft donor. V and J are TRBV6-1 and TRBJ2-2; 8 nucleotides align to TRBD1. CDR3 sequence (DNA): TGTGCCAGCAGACGAAACGGCGGGACAGGGAACACCGGGGAGCTGTTTTTA. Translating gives CASRRNGGTGNTGELFL.